Listed below are T cell receptor beta chains from one sample, sequenced in a study of shared clonotypes between healthy human individuals. The repertoire was sequenced with immunoSEQ multiplex PCR; TCRdb's copy has only in-frame clones and lacks some. Among approximately 650,000 clones listed, 95% to 96% were seen once. Sequencing was carried out using naive CD8+ T cells sorted from blood. The receptors shown here come from a woman aged 25-40 years in good health. The CDR3 runs from the conserved cysteine through the conserved F or W. Each record gives: J gene, V gene, clone size, D gene, CDR3 DNA, CDR3 protein. A D gene is named only where the DNA matches it firmly. Size is omitted from some rows. Given values are once, few, many or a class for expanded clones.

>TRBJ2-5|TRBV7-9|once|NA
TGTGCCAGCAGCCCACGGTTGGACCAAGAGACCCAGTACTTC
CASSPRLDQETQYF
>TRBJ1-5|TRBV5-4|NA|NA
TGTGCCAGCAGCTGGGGGCCCAATCAGCCCCAGCATTTT
CASSWGPNQPQHF
>TRBJ1-5|TRBV28|NA|TRBD1
TGTGCCAGCAGTTTCTCAGGGGGGACAGGAGGCCAGCCCCAGCATTTT
CASSFSGGTGGQPQHF
>TRBJ2-7|TRBV28|NA|NA
TGTGCCAGCAGTGCGACCGGACCGCGCTCCTACGAGCAGTACTTC
CASSATGPRSYEQYF
>TRBJ2-7|TRBV19|NA|NA
TGTGCCAGTAGTATAGATGCTAGCTCCTACGAGCAGTACTTC
CASSIDASSYEQYF
>TRBJ1-1|TRBV29-1|NA|TRBD1
TGCAGCGTCCAGGGGGGAGGGCTGAACACTGAAGCTTTCTTT
CSVQGGGLNTEAFF
>TRBJ1-1|TRBV7-9|NA|TRBD1
TGTGCCAGCAGCCAGGACAGGGTAGGGACTGAAGCTTTCTTT
CASSQDRVGTEAFF
>TRBJ2-5|TRBV11-2|NA|NA
TGTGCCAGCAGCTTATTGTCCCACCAAGAGACCCAGTACTTC
CASSLLSHQETQYF
>TRBJ1-5|TRBV28|once|NA
TGTGCCAGCAGTGCCCTCGGGGATCAGCCCCAGCATTTT
CASSALGDQPQHF
>TRBJ1-1|TRBV7-9|NA|TRBD1
TGTGCCAGCAGCCCCACAGGGGGACCGAACACTGAAGCTTTCTTT
CASSPTGGPNTEAFF
>TRBJ1-1|TRBV7-2|NA|NA
TGTGCCAGCAGCCCGTTTGGAGGCACTGAAGCTTTCTTT
CASSPFGGTEAFF
>TRBJ2-2|TRBV29-1|NA|NA
TGCAGCGTTTGGGACGGGGAGTCCGGGGAGCTGTTTTTT
CSVWDGESGELFF
>TRBJ2-5|TRBV7-9|NA|NA
TGTGCCAGCAGCCCAAGAGGGGCAGGGCTGATCGAGACCCAGTACTTC
CASSPRGAGLIETQYF
>TRBJ1-1|TRBV25-1|NA|NA
TGTGCCAGCAGTCCACAGGATTACACTGAAGCTTTCTTT
CASSPQDYTEAFF
>TRBJ1-3|TRBV9|NA|NA
TGTGCCAGCACCCCAGGACCTGGAAACACCATATATTTT
CASTPGPGNTIYF
>TRBJ2-2|TRBV28|NA|NA
TGTGCCAGCAGTAAATTCAAAACCGGGGAGCTGTTTTTT
CASSKFKTGELFF
>TRBJ2-5|TRBV25-1|NA|TRBD2
TGTGCCAGCAGTGCCCCTGGGAGGACTAGGGAGACCCAGTACTTC
CASSAPGRTRETQYF
>TRBJ1-1|TRBV28|NA|NA
TGTGCCAGCAGAGTAGACGGAGACACTGAAGCTTTCTTT
CASRVDGDTEAFF
>TRBJ2-7|TRBV28|NA|NA
TGTGCCACCGCCGGGGAACCCTCCTACGAGCAGTACTTC
CATAGEPSYEQYF
>TRBJ1-1|TRBV25-1|once|NA
TGTGCCAGCAAGGTGAACACTGAAGCTTTCTTT
CASKVNTEAFF
>TRBJ1-1|TRBV19|NA|NA
TGTGCCAGTCAGCGGCGGGTAACGGGCACTGAAGCTTTCTTT
CASQRRVTGTEAFF
>TRBJ2-3|TRBV5-1|NA|NA
TGCGCCAGCAGCTTGGGCCAGTACACAGATACGCAGTATTTT
CASSLGQYTDTQYF
>TRBJ1-1|TRBV28|NA|NA
TGTGCCAGCAGTTTCTCCAGGGATTACCAAATGAACACTGAAGCTTTCTTT
CASSFSRDYQMNTEAFF
>TRBJ1-1|TRBV28|NA|NA
TGTGCCAGCAGTTTACCCCCCCGAGTTGTTACTATTAACACTGAAGCTTTCTTT
CASSLPPRVVTINTEAFF
>TRBJ2-5|TRBV28|NA|NA
TGTGCCAGCAGTACCATAGGGGGTGGGGAGACCCAGTACTTC
CASSTIGGGETQYF
>TRBJ2-1|TRBV19|NA|NA
TGTGCCAGTAGTACGAGCTACAATGAGCAGTTCTTC
CASSTSYNEQFF
>TRBJ1-2|TRBV27|NA|NA
TGTGCCAGCAGCGAAGCAGAACGACACTATGGCTACACCTTC
CASSEAERHYGYTF
>TRBJ2-7|TRBV13|NA|TRBD2
TGTGCCAGCAGCACTCGACTAGCGGGAGAGGACGAGCAGTACTTC
CASSTRLAGEDEQYF
>TRBJ2-7|TRBV27|NA|NA
TGTGCCAGCAGTTTCACCTCCAGTTACGAGCAGTACTTC
CASSFTSSYEQYF
>TRBJ2-7|TRBV6-6|NA|TRBD2
TGTGCCAGCAGGGGACTAGCGGGAGGGCCTTTCTACGAGCAGTACTTC
CASRGLAGGPFYEQYF
>TRBJ2-1|TRBV4-1|NA|NA
TGCGCCAGCGCCAGGATAGCGCAATCCTACAATGAGCAGTTCTTC
CASARIAQSYNEQFF
>TRBJ1-4|TRBV7-2|NA|NA
TGTGCCAGCAGCTTAGGGGCCAGGCATAATGAAAAACTGTTTTTT
CASSLGARHNEKLFF
>TRBJ2-7|TRBV27|NA|NA
TGTGCCAGCAGTACGAGGATAACGAGCCACGAGCAGTACTTC
CASSTRITSHEQYF
>TRBJ2-7|TRBV30|NA|TRBD2
TGTGCCTGGAGTGCCCCCCTTCTTGGCGGGGGGTTTTACGAGCAGTACTTC
CAWSAPLLGGGFYEQYF
>TRBJ1-1|TRBV4-1|NA|NA
TGCGCCAGCAGCCAAGGGTCGAGGGGAGTAACTGAAGCTTTCTTT
CASSQGSRGVTEAFF
>TRBJ1-1|TRBV5-1|once|NA
TGCGCCAGCAGCTTGTTAAGTACTGGTTGGGAAGCTTTCTTT
CASSLLSTGWEAFF
>TRBJ1-2|TRBV28|once|NA
TGTGCCAGCAGTTTAGGGATTGGGGGCAACTATGGCTACACCTTC
CASSLGIGGNYGYTF